This record concerns one T cell receptor (beta chain) sequence. In this sample, this clonotype turned up many times. What this receptor recognizes is not known. No much larger clonotype is one base removed from it; base qualities were not supplied. The record originates from a study of regulatory T cells in long-lasting Graves disease (dated by TCRdb to about 2021). The study in broad terms: Persistent Graves' disease was defined as antithyroid drug treatment for over 5 years with persistently positive TSH receptor autoantibodies. A total of about 33 samples underwent TCR sequencing, from about 13 patients with persistent Graves' disease and roughly 20 patients with newly diagnosed Graves' disease. Patients with persistent Graves' disease were compared with patients with newly diagnosed Graves' disease using TCR sequencing and RNA sequencing of peripheral blood. On average, persistent Graves' disease patients in the clinical cohort had been on antithyroid drugs for about 10.3 years. The study took place in China and was registered as a clinical trial.

General study outcomes and caveats: Persistent patients shared more public clonotypes among themselves (fewer than 3,000) than newly diagnosed patients did (about 970). The small sample size was acknowledged by the authors as a limitation that may reduce accuracy. Compared with newly diagnosed patients, persistent Graves' disease patients had lower TCR Shannon entropy and fewer highly expanded clones, which suggests clonal expansion. The study examined only peripheral blood because the primary lesion, thyroid tissue, could not be accessed. Persistent disease showed preferential use of TRBV28, TRBJ1-2 and TRBJ2-5, whereas newly diagnosed disease favored TRBV20-1 and TRBJ2-1. Sequencing and analysis were restricted to the TCR beta chain.

The sample's time point, from its label and the paper: persistent/refractory GD, antithyroid drugs over 5 years with positive TRAb. For both TCR sequencing and RNA sequencing, RNA was extracted from PBMCs in TRIzol. Graves' disease was diagnosed according to American Thyroid Association guidelines. Patients for the study were recruited at an endocrinology department in Xi'an, China. Each patient gave 8.5 to 9.5 milliliters of peripheral blood, collected in an EDTA anticoagulant tube. Ficoll Paque Plus density gradient separation was used to isolate PBMCs, and no further T cell sorting was performed. An Agilent 2100 Bioanalyzer and agarose gel were used to check RNA quality, while a NanoDrop 2000 measured RNA concentration. The method behind the library was multiplex PCR. Sequenced on an Illumina HiSeq 4000. To build TCR beta libraries, CDR3 regions were amplified by Arm-PCR using iRepertoire HTBI primers. Before sequencing, the PCR products underwent gel purification. In the paper's pipeline: Gene usage analysis of CDR3 amino acid clonotypes used the approximately 62 TRBV and around 14 TRBJ segments found across samples. Filtered high-quality paired reads were merged into contigs using COPE and FqMerger. BLAST was used to align contigs to IMGT TRBV, TRBD and TRBJ reference genes, and CDR3 was defined according to IMGT. Any clonotype with a frequency above 0.1% was classified as a highly expanded clone. Shannon entropy was used to measure repertoire diversity, and the Gini coefficient was used to measure V-J evenness. Clonotypes shared by more than one individual were considered public. TCRdb cleaned the public reads at Q25 with fastp, built clones with MiXCR and kept in-frame beta chains. Rows matching on CDR3 protein sequence are summarized as one entry with the most common DNA and genes. The V and J calls come from TCRdb's annotation, not from the publication. In all, the sample holds some 370,000 distinct CDR3 sequences, and less than 25% of those were seen once. The ten largest clones represent 20% to 25% of the sample.

From cysteine to phenylalanine, the CDR3 is 17 amino acids long. The read is trimmed to its CDR3 DNA, 51 bases read in frame from base 1. V and J are trimmed by 5 bases and 3 bases, and the gene matches miss 10 bases of the junction. Per the germline V gene, MNHNS is the CDR1 and SASEGT is the CDR2. The sequence joins TRBV6-1 to TRBJ1-4; 9 bases in between match TRBD1. The sequence was collected from a female donor with Graves disease. The sequencing used peripheral blood mononuclear cells (PBMCs), collected when the disease was refractory, from a patient treated with antithyroid drugs. The CDR3 in this case is CASSKGQGMDPNEKLFF. The DNA reads TGTGCCAGCAGTAAAGGACAGGGGATGGACCCTAATGAAAAACTGTTTTTT.